This T cell receptor (beta chain) appears in the sequencing data of a study of regulatory T cells in long-lasting Graves disease. In its sample, this clonotype was seen a few times. CDR3 length: 12 amino acids. The germline CDR1 and CDR2 sequences are KGHSH and LQKENI. Trimming took 2 bases from V and 2 from J, leaving 4 bases between them. According to the study, TCR beta libraries were built with iRepertoire HTBI primers and CDR3-region Arm-PCR. TCRdb itself ran the multiplex PCR reads through MiXCR, one entry per CDR3 protein. The repertoire holds 350,000 to 500,000 distinct CDR3 sequences, with around 15% as singletons. The time point is: newly diagnosed GD, antithyroid drugs for less than 3 months. Making the TCR library involved RNA that had been extracted from PBMCs. The same specimen was also included in a second study, on T cells in Graves' hyperthyroidism and ophthalmopathy.

Source: peripheral blood mononuclear cells (PBMCs), taken at new diagnosis, from a patient treated with antithyroid drugs. This TCR was recovered from a woman aged 18 to 35 with Graves disease. This chain uses TRBV18 with TRBJ2-7; no clear D. CDR3 sequence: CASSPATYEQYF. Written as DNA, the CDR3 is TGTGCCAGCTCACCAGCGACCTACGAGCAGTACTTC.